One sample yielded the 23 T cell receptor beta chains listed below, sequenced in a study of T cells after somatic rescue of genetic block. Produced via immunoSEQ multiplex PCR; TCRdb's table is partial and in-frame only. Of tens of thousands of clones detected, approximately 96% appear once; the ten largest clones hold around 0.078%. Sequenced sample: peripheral blood mononuclear cells (PBMCs). All receptors derive from a child less than two years old.

J is TRBJ2-7 and V is TRBV6-1; maybe TRBD1 (6 bases). This CDR3 has 14 residues. Looked up from germline, CDR1 is MNHNS and CDR2 is SASEGT. V was pared by 4 bases and J by 4 bases, with 14 bases between. CDR3 region: CASSAVGQGYEQYF. The CDR3 DNA is TGTGCCAGCAGTGCCGTAGGGCAGGGGTACGAGCAGTACTTC.

The J gene is TRBJ1-2, the V gene TRBV7-2, with 7 nucleotides matching TRBD1. Looked up from germline, CDR1 is SGHTA and CDR2 is FQGNSA. This CDR3 has 15 amino acids. The V and J ends lost 1 base and 6 bases, in that order; junction bases with no gene match: 8. The CDR3 DNA sequence: TGTGCCAGCAGCTTAGGCCCGGGACAGATAGATGGCTACACCTTC. Residues: CASSLGPGQIDGYTF.

The V gene is TRBV4-1, the J gene TRBJ1-2, with a weak D call TRBD1 (6 bases). V gave up 1 base and J gave up 2 bases, with 17 bases separating them. Per the germline V gene, CDR1 is MGHRA and CDR2 is YSYEKL. This CDR3 has 17 residues. The CDR3: CASSQGPGGRRNYGYTF. The CDR3, as DNA: TGCGCCAGCAGCCAAGGACCTGGGGGGCGCCGAAACTATGGCTACACCTTC.

The chain couples TRBV11-2 to TRBJ2-2, with 11 bases lining up with TRBD2. The trim removed 7 bases at V and 7 bases at J, leaving 5 bases unmatched. This CDR3 is 14 amino acids long. Germline-derived CDR1 and CDR2 are SGHAT and FQNNGV. The CDR3 nucleotides are TGTGCCAGCACCGGCGGACTAGCGGGCGGGGAGCTGTTTTTT. Encoded protein: CASTGGLAGGELFF.

The chain uses TRBV19 and TRBJ1-5, with D unclear. The CDR3 runs to 15 residues. Germline loops: CDR1 LNHDA, CDR2 SQIVND (reference sequence). V was trimmed by 1 base and J by 0 bases, leaving 7 bases between them. The CDR3 loop is CASSIGAVSNQPQHF. As DNA, the CDR3 is TGTGCCAGTAGTATAGGGGCAGTTAGCAATCAGCCCCAGCATTTT.

As to this clone: One end of the junction fails to match germline, which may point to a read error. The rearrangement joins TRBV6-1 to TRBJ2-7, with D uncertain. The CDR3 is made up of 10 amino acids. Germline V gene data show CDR1 as MNHNS and CDR2 as SASEGT. The CDR3 is CASSEFWPLF. In DNA, the CDR3 is TGTGCCAGCAGTGAATTCTGGCCGCTTTTC.

The chain couples TRBV6-1 to TRBJ1-1; 11 bases map to TRBD1. The trim removed 2 bases at V and 0 bases at J, leaving 2 bases unmatched. Germline lookup yields CDR1 MNHNS and CDR2 SASEGT. The CDR3 runs to 16 residues. CDR3: CASSELDRGLNTEAFF. DNA for the CDR3: TGTGCCAGCAGTGAATTGGACAGGGGGCTGAACACTGAAGCTTTCTTT.

J is TRBJ2-6 and V is TRBV27, with D uncertain. CDR3 length equals 15 residues. Germline CDR1 MNHEY, CDR2 SMNVEV (reference sequence). Trimming pared 0 bases from V and 0 bases from J, leaving 3 bases between. The CDR3 DNA reads TGTGCCAGCAGTTTATCACTCTCTGGGGCCAACGTCCTGACTTTC. It yields the protein CASSLSLSGANVLTF.

This clone came up once. This chain connects TRBV21-1 to TRBJ2-5. TRBV21-1 is noted as a pseudogene. The CDR3 covers 13 residues. CDR3 protein: CASRTSPRETQYF. The CDR3 region has the DNA TGTGCCAGCAGAACAAGCCCCCGAGAGACCCAGTACTTC.

This clone was seen a handful of times. V and J are TRBV19 and TRBJ1-5; 9 bases fit TRBD1. The CDR3 runs to 14 residues. The trim removed 6 bases at V and 2 bases at J, leaving 2 bases unmatched. Germline V gives CDR1 LNHDA, CDR2 SQIVND (reference sequence). CDR3 in DNA: TGTGCCAGTAGGAGGGACAGGGGCAATCAGCCCCAGCATTTT. This codes for CASRRDRGNQPQHF.

The rearrangement uses TRBV4-3 and TRBJ2-2; 11 nucleotides match TRBD2. The CDR3 loop spans 16 amino acids. CDR1 and CDR2 from the germline V gene are LGHNA and YSLEER. Trimming cost V 4 bases and J 2 bases; bases outside gene matches: 3. CDR3 nucleotides: TGCGCCAGCAGCCCCCGACTAGCGGGAAACACCGGGGAGCTGTTTTTT. Translated: CASSPRLAGNTGELFF.

This sequence joins TRBV5-1 and TRBJ2-7; D may be TRBD2 (6 bases). Germline V lookup: CDR1 SGHRS, CDR2 YFSETQ. V was cut by 0 bases and J by 2 bases, with 12 bases left in between. The CDR3 covers 15 residues. This CDR3 reads CASSLGGTHPYEQYF. The CDR3 DNA reads TGCGCCAGCAGCTTGGGAGGGACTCACCCCTACGAGCAGTACTTC. The full variable domain, in which reference TRBV5-1 and TRBJ2-7 provide the parts outside the CDR3, is KAGVTQTPRYLIKTRGQQVTLSCSPISGHRSVSWYQQTPGQGLQFLFEYFSETQRNKGNFPGRFSGRQFSNSRSEMNVSTLELGDSALYLCASSLGGTHPYEQYFGPGTRLTVT.

The chain combines TRBV5-1 with TRBJ2-7, with 9 bases lining up with TRBD1. Germline V gives CDR1 SGHRS, CDR2 YFSETQ. The CDR3 contains 15 residues. Trimming removed 4 bases from V and 0 bases from J; junction bases left unmatched: 5. This chain's CDR3 is CASSIGQGSSYEQYF. As DNA, the CDR3 is TGCGCCAGCAGCATCGGACAGGGGAGCTCCTACGAGCAGTACTTC.

The chain recombines TRBV9 with TRBJ2-1; 9 positions match TRBD2. This CDR3 spans 17 amino acids. Per germline, CDR1 SGDLS and CDR2 YYNGEE. V was clipped by 0 bases and J by 3 bases; unmatched bases: 7. The CDR3 spells CASSVAGAGGNYNEQFF. The CDR3 coding sequence is TGTGCCAGCAGCGTAGCTGGGGCGGGAGGGAACTACAATGAGCAGTTCTTC.

V is TRBV7-2 and J is TRBJ1-1; the D is unclear. CDR1 and CDR2 (germline): SGHTA, FQGNSA. The CDR3 is 13 amino acids. Deletions cut 0 bases from V and 5 bases from J, with 7 bases between. CDR3 amino acids: CASSLARETEAFF. The CDR3 region has the DNA TGTGCCAGCAGCTTAGCTCGGGAGACTGAAGCTTTCTTT.

The genes are TRBV18 and TRBJ1-1, with D perhaps TRBD1 (6 bases). The CDR3 covers 13 residues. Trimming stripped 8 bases from V and 2 bases from J, with 12 bases between. CDR1 and CDR2 from the germline V gene are KGHSH and LQKENI. DNA for the CDR3: TGTGCCAGCACCAGGGGACCTAACACTGAAGCTTTCTTT. It encodes CASTRGPNTEAFF. The variable domain in full, completed from reference TRBV18 and TRBJ1-1, reads NAGVMQNPRHLVRRRGQEARLRCSPMKGHSHVYWYRQLPEEGLKFMVYLQKENIIDESGMPKERFSAEFPKEGPSILRIQQVVRGDSAAYFCASTRGPNTEAFFGQGTRLTVV.

The V gene is TRBV6-5, the J gene TRBJ1-2; TRBD1 agrees at 10 bases. This CDR3 is built from 15 residues. Germline V gene sequence: CDR1 MNHEY, CDR2 SVGAGI. V shed 6 bases and J 1 base; nucleotides not matched to a gene: 5. This CDR3 is CASRERDRGNYGYTF. The CDR3 nucleotides are TGTGCCAGCAGAGAGAGGGACAGGGGTAACTATGGCTACACCTTC.

This chain uses TRBV5-8 with TRBJ1-1, with D unresolved. The germline gives CDR1 SGHTS, CDR2 YDEGEE. Between the trimmed V and J ends, which lost 0 bases and 0 bases, there was a span of 12 bases. The CDR3 length is 16 residues. The DNA for the CDR3 is TGTGCCAGCAGCTTGGTGCTGGTTCTGATGAACACTGAAGCTTTCTTT. Residues: CASSLVLVLMNTEAFF.

CDR3 sequence (DNA): TGTGCCAGCAGTTTAGACAGGGGGAGATACACCGGGGAGCTGTTTTTT. This codes for CASSLDRGRYTGELFF. The rearrangement uses TRBV27 and TRBJ2-2; 9 bases fit TRBD1. Trimming cost V 2 bases and J 3 bases; bases outside gene matches: 4. The CDR3 spans 16 residues. Germline V gives CDR1 MNHEY, CDR2 SMNVEV (reference sequence).

This sequence joins TRBV28 and TRBJ1-3, with 8 bases identical to TRBD1. This CDR3 is 16 amino acids long. Germline trimming cut 0 bases from V and 0 bases from J; bases unmatched to any gene: 1. Germline loops: CDR1 MDHEN, CDR2 SYDVKM. As DNA, the CDR3 is TGTGCCAGCAGTTTATGGGGACAGGCCTCTGGAAACACCATATATTTT. This translates into CASSLWGQASGNTIYF.

The chain has TRBV19 and TRBJ1-5, with 8 nucleotides matching TRBD1. The ends lost 4 bases at V and 2 bases at J; junction bases unmatched: 7. This CDR3 is built from 16 residues. The germline gives CDR1 LNHDA, CDR2 SQIVND (reference sequence). This CDR3 is CASSTFATGGNQPQHF. The DNA for the CDR3 is TGTGCCAGTAGTACCTTCGCGACAGGGGGCAATCAGCCCCAGCATTTT.

CDR3 coding DNA: TGCGCCAGCAGCCAACGGACAGGGAACACTGAAGCTTTCTTT. Its protein product is CASSQRTGNTEAFF. V usage is TRBV4-1 and J usage is TRBJ1-1, with TRBD1 matching 7 bases. J gave up 1 base and V 2 bases, and 1 base lay outside the gene matches. Germline V gene sequence: CDR1 MGHRA, CDR2 YSYEKL. The CDR3 spans 14 residues.

This clone was seen a single time. The chain has TRBV5-4 and TRBJ2-7, with 8 bases aligning to TRBD2. V lost 2 bases to trimming and J lost 0 bases; unmatched junction nucleotides: 1. This CDR3 has 14 residues. CDR1 and CDR2 from the germline V gene are SGHNT and YYREEE (reference sequence). CDR3 in DNA: TGTGCCAGCAGCTTCGGGACTAGCTCCTACGAGCAGTACTTC. As protein: CASSFGTSSYEQYF. Full variable domain (remainder filled in from reference TRBV5-4 and TRBJ2-7): ETGVTQSPTHLIKTRGQQVTLRCSSQSGHNTVSWYQQALGQGPQFIFQYYREEENGRGNFPPRFSGLQFPNYSSELNVNALELDDSALYLCASSFGTSSYEQYFGPGTRLTVT.